Each of the 8 T cell receptor beta chains below was sequenced from the same sample in a study of monozygotic twins with inflammatory bowel disease. TCRdb reprocessed the 5' RACE reads, with one entry per CDR3 protein and no DNA. This sample contains approximately 420,000 distinct CDR3 sequences. Input material: blood. The receptor set was obtained from a human donor with ulcerative colitis or Crohn's disease, or a healthy co-twin of an affected twin (not recorded which).

The chain uses TRBV29-1 and TRBJ2-7; the TCRdb D gene call, TRBD1, has no DNA to confirm it. This CDR3 is built from 13 residues. The germline CDR1 and CDR2 sequences are SQVTM and ANQGSEA. CDR3 in amino acids: CSVVSGTGSKQYF.

The V gene is TRBV12-3 or TRBV12-4, the J gene TRBJ2-7; without DNA, the TCRdb call of TRBD1 cannot be checked. This CDR3 contains 14 residues. The CDR3 reads CASTNSGRGHEQYF.

The V gene is TRBV12-3 or TRBV12-4, the J gene TRBJ2-1; TCRdb outputs TRBD1, but without DNA this stays unchecked. CDR3 length equals 14 residues. CDR3: CASSKSGQVNEQFF.

CDR3 sequence: CASSQEAQGKSYTF. V usage is TRBV4-1 and J usage is TRBJ1-2; as DNA is missing, the TRBD1 call by TCRdb cannot be tested. Germline V gene data show CDR1 as MGHRA and CDR2 as YSYEKL. The CDR3 covers 14 residues.

V usage is TRBV12-3 or TRBV12-4 and J usage is TRBJ2-7; lacking DNA, the TRBD2 call made by TCRdb goes unchecked. This CDR3 is 17 amino acids long. CDR3 protein: CASSFLAGRLPSYEQYF.

The rearrangement links TRBV2 to TRBJ2-3; there is no DNA to check the TCRdb D call of TRBD1. The CDR3 loop spans 12 amino acids. CDR1 SNHLY and CDR2 FYNNEI come from the germline V gene. CDR3 sequence reads: CASKTERDTQYF.

The chain joins TRBV6-1 to TRBJ2-5; TCRdb's D call, TRBD2, is unchecked because there is no DNA. The CDR3 contains 14 residues. The germline gives CDR1 MNHNS, CDR2 SASEGT. CDR3 protein: CATSGSGRMQTQYF.

This chain connects TRBV12-3 or TRBV12-4 to TRBJ2-5. The CDR3 sequence is 12 residues long. CDR3 protein: CASSLEQETQYF.